This is a list of T cell receptor beta chains from one sample in a study of blood T cell repertoires in COVID-19. Libraries were prepared by immunoSEQ multiplex PCR; TCRdb keeps only in-frame clonotypes and omits some of them. Of approximately 300,000 clones in the sample, about 90% were seen once. The sample comprised peripheral blood. The receptor set was obtained from a woman under 40 with COVID-19, enrolled during active disease. Both conserved end residues are part of each CDR3. D genes are given only for firm matches.

D gene	CDR3 length	V gene	J gene	CDR3 protein	CDR3 DNA
.	13	TRBV28	TRBJ1-2	CASSLSLGGGYTF	TGTGCCAGCAGTTTAAGTCTCGGGGGTGGCTACACCTTC
.	14	TRBV5-1	TRBJ1-1	CASSLDRVGTEAFF	TGCGCCAGCAGCTTGGACAGGGTTGGCACTGAAGCTTTCTTT
.	13	TRBV11-2	TRBJ2-7	CASSLARGYEQYF	TGTGCCAGCAGCTTAGCCAGGGGATACGAGCAGTACTTC
TRBD2	18	TRBV25-1	TRBJ2-1	CASSSMGASGRGVNEQFF	TGTGCCAGCAGTTCCATGGGGGCTAGCGGGAGAGGAGTCAATGAGCAGTTCTTC
TRBD2	17	TRBV10-3	TRBJ2-5	CAISESQLAGEMETQYF	TGTGCCATCAGTGAGTCGCAACTAGCGGGAGAGATGGAGACCCAGTACTTC
.	14	TRBV7-3	TRBJ2-3	CASSPDYNEDTQYF	TGTGCCAGCAGCCCGGACTACAATGAGGATACGCAGTATTTT
TRBD2	16	TRBV30	TRBJ2-7	CAWSVWLAGTPYEQYF	TGTGCCTGGAGTGTATGGTTAGCGGGAACCCCCTACGAGCAGTACTTC
.	13	TRBV9	TRBJ1-6	CASSVGEDSPLHF	TGTGCCAGCAGCGTAGGTGAGGATTCACCCCTCCACTTT
.	12	TRBV24-1	TRBJ1-1	CATSDSYRTLFF	TGTGCCACCAGTGATTCCTACAGGACCCTTTTCTTT
TRBD2	15	TRBV7-9	TRBJ2-5	CASSLAGGAQETQYF	TGTGCCAGCAGCCTAGCGGGGGGAGCTCAAGAGACCCAGTACTTC
.	14	TRBV28	TRBJ2-7	CASSSPIPGGEQYF	TGTGCCAGCAGTTCACCCATACCCGGGGGCGAGCAGTACTTC
TRBD1	14	TRBV2	TRBJ1-6	CASSTTGGRSPLHF	TGTGCCAGCAGTACTACAGGGGGTCGGTCACCCCTCCACTTT
TRBD2	15	TRBV5-4	TRBJ2-1	CASSLAYGRDNEQFF	TGTGCCAGCAGCTTGGCTTATGGGAGGGACAATGAGCAGTTCTTC
.	16	TRBV7-6	TRBJ2-2	CASSPLVGSNTGELFF	TGTGCCAGCAGCCCACTAGTCGGTTCTAACACCGGGGAGCTGTTTTTT
.	16	TRBV27	TRBJ1-6	CASSLSRNVLNSPLHF	TGTGCCAGCAGTTTATCGAGAAACGTACTCAATTCACCCCTCCACTTT
.	13	TRBV6-2/TRBV6-3	TRBJ2-7	CASSYSLRYEQYF	TGTGCCAGCAGTTACAGCCTCCGCTACGAGCAGTACTTC
TRBD2	16	TRBV3-1/TRBV3-2	TRBJ2-1	CASSHLSGWESHEQFF	TGTGCCAGCAGCCACCTTAGCGGGTGGGAGTCCCATGAGCAGTTCTTC
.	11	TRBV25-1	TRBJ1-2	CASSASRSYTF	TGTGCCAGCAGTGCGTCCAGAAGCTACACCTTC
.	13	TRBV18	TRBJ2-7	CASSPNRYYEQYF	TGTGCCAGCTCACCAAACAGGTACTACGAGCAGTACTTC
TRBD1	14	TRBV5-1	TRBJ1-4	CASSSGTGFEKLFF	TGCGCCAGCAGCTCCGGGACAGGGTTTGAAAAACTGTTTTTT
TRBD1	13	TRBV30	TRBJ2-7	CAWSPRTGVRQYF	TGTGCCTGGAGCCCGCGGACAGGAGTTCGGCAGTACTTC
TRBD2	16	TRBV29-1	TRBJ2-7	CSVGGATSGSTYEQYF	TGCAGCGTTGGGGGGGCGACTAGCGGTTCAACCTACGAGCAGTACTTC
.	14	TRBV6-6	TRBJ1-5	CASSSGGSNQPQHF	TGTGCCAGCAGTTCTGGGGGGAGCAATCAGCCCCAGCATTTT
.	15	TRBV7-3	TRBJ2-1	CASSSSGTATNEQFF	TGTGCCAGCAGCTCTTCCGGGACTGCGACAAATGAGCAGTTCTTC
TRBD2	17	TRBV6-4	TRBJ2-1	CASSEAGTSGAGNEQFF	TGTGCCAGCAGTGAGGCCGGGACTAGCGGCGCGGGTAATGAGCAGTTCTTC